Shown below are 31 T cell receptor beta chains from a single sample sequenced in a study of patients and donors after allogeneic stem cell transplantation (dated by TCRdb to about 2020). The library was generated by RT-PCR. Sequenced using a NextSeq 550. TCRdb reprocessed the public reads (quality trimming at Q25 with fastp, clone calling with MiXCR) and kept in-frame beta chains. Entries are consolidated by CDR3 protein sequence, retaining the most common genes and DNA. This sample holds roughly 880,000 distinct CDR3 sequences; under 20% were observed only once. Approximately 5.9% of the sample is taken by the ten largest. The specimen was blood, either unsorted or a sorted T cell fraction (not recorded which). All receptors derive from a human donor who was either an allogeneic HSCT recipient or a stem cell or donor lymphocyte infusion donor (not recorded which). It is not recorded whose cells these are; they may come from a transplant donor.

Only one count was recorded for this clonotype. The chain carries TRBV5-1 and TRBJ2-7; D might be TRBD1 or TRBD2, each matching 5 bases. Germline CDR1 and CDR2: SGHRS and YFSETQ. The CDR3 has 13 residues. The V gene lost 4 bases and the J gene lost 9 bases, with 17 bases spanning the gap. CDR3 sequence (DNA): TGCGCCAGCAGCCTTGAGGGGTCAGGTGGGCAGTACTTC. Translation: CASSLEGSGGQYF.

This chain connects TRBV4-1 to TRBJ2-7; perhaps TRBD1 as D (5 bases). CDR3 length equals 13 residues. The V end lost 1 base, the J end lost 7 bases, and 11 bases lay between the germline ends. Germline loops: CDR1 MGHRA, CDR2 YSYEKL. The DNA of the CDR3 is TGCGCCAGCAGCCAAGTCCAGGGTGGGGAGCAGTACTTC. It yields the protein CASSQVQGGEQYF.

This clonotype was recorded at least ten times. The rearrangement joins TRBV28 to TRBJ1-1; D not certain. CDR3 length: 13 amino acids. Germline V gene sequence: CDR1 MDHEN, CDR2 SYDVKM. The V end was cut by 4 bases, the J end by 0 bases, with 6 bases between. The DNA of the CDR3 is TGTGCCAGCAGTTCGAACATGAACACTGAAGCTTTCTTT. Protein: CASSSNMNTEAFF.

J is TRBJ2-6 and V is TRBV24-1, with D maybe TRBD2 (5 bases). V lost 3 bases, J lost 4 bases, and 12 bases lay in between. Germline V CDR1 and CDR2: KGHDR, SFDVKD. The CDR3 loop spans 16 amino acids. The DNA for the CDR3 is TGTGCCACCAGTGATGTTACTCCGGGGGGGGCCAACGTCCTGACTTTC. This codes for CATSDVTPGGANVLTF.

This chain links TRBV6-2 or TRBV6-3 with TRBJ2-2, with a possible D match to TRBD2 (5 bases). The CDR3 loop spans 17 amino acids. V was trimmed by 7 bases and J by 4 bases, leaving 22 bases between them. Germline CDR1 is MNHEY and CDR2 is SVGEGT. The CDR3 spells CASTTGKVGSPTGELFF. The CDR3 bases are TGTGCCAGCACGACGGGGAAGGTGGGGAGCCCCACCGGGGAGCTGTTTTTT.

This clonotype came up a few times. This chain uses TRBV5-1 with TRBJ2-1; TRBD2 matches 9 bases. J lost 6 bases, V lost 6 bases, and 10 bases had no gene match. Germline lookup yields CDR1 SGHRS and CDR2 YFSETQ. The CDR3 contains 15 residues. The CDR3 region has the DNA TGCGCCAGCATGATTCAGGCGGGAGGGGGCAATGAGCAGTTCTTC. This gives the protein CASMIQAGGGNEQFF.

This clonotype was recorded many times. J is TRBJ1-1 and V is TRBV29-1; possibly TRBD1 for D (5 bases). The ends were cut back, 0 bases at V and 3 bases at J, with 8 bases in the middle. Looked up from germline, CDR1 is SQVTM and CDR2 is ANQGSEA. The CDR3 runs to 13 residues. The CDR3 loop reads CSVEEGRDTEAFF. Written as DNA, the CDR3 is TGCAGCGTTGAAGAGGGCAGGGACACTGAAGCTTTCTTT.

The chain recombines TRBV5-1 with TRBJ1-6; TRBD1 matches at 8 bases. The trim removed 4 bases at V and 6 bases at J, leaving 6 bases unmatched. The V gene's germline CDR1 is SGHRS and CDR2 YFSETQ. CDR3 size: 15 residues. This CDR3 is CASSPLTGGNSPLHF. In DNA, the CDR3 is TGCGCCAGCAGCCCCCTAACAGGGGGTAATTCACCCCTCCACTTT.

J is TRBJ1-5 and V is TRBV19; 7 bases agree with TRBD1. The CDR3 loop spans 17 amino acids. The germline V gene has CDR1 LNHDA and CDR2 SQIVND (reference sequence). The J segment lost 1 base and the V segment lost 5 bases, leaving 11 bases of the junction unmatched. The CDR3 spells CASSERQGLGSNQPQHF. CDR3 coding DNA: TGTGCCAGTAGTGAGAGACAGGGTCTGGGGAGCAATCAGCCCCAGCATTTT.

The CDR3 bases are TGCAGTGCTAGACCCCAGCAGGCCTACGAGCAGTACTTC. It yields the protein CSARPQQAYEQYF. The J gene is TRBJ2-7, the V gene TRBV20-1; D not resolved. Trimming shortened V by 2 bases and J by 2 bases, and 10 bases separated the two germline ends. Per the germline V gene, CDR1 is DFQATT and CDR2 is SNEGSKA (reference sequence). The CDR3 length is 13 residues.

In its sample, this clonotype was seen once. This rearrangement joins TRBV27 to TRBJ1-2; D is uncertain. Trimming removed 6 bases at V and 7 bases at J, with 15 bases between. CDR1 and CDR2 (germline): MNHEY, SMNVEV (reference sequence). The CDR3 contains 13 residues. CDR3 amino acids: CASSLREGFGYTF. CDR3 in DNA: TGTGCCAGCAGCCTACGGGAGGGATTTGGCTACACCTTC.

This clonotype was picked up a small number of times. The chain carries TRBV29-1 and TRBJ2-2; D is tentatively TRBD1 or TRBD2 (5 bases each). Deletions cut 2 bases from V and 6 bases from J, with 16 bases between. CDR1 is SQVTM and CDR2 is ANQGSEA in the germline V gene. CDR3 length: 15 residues. The CDR3 DNA follows: TGCAGCGTTGAATTGGCCGGGGCTGGCGCCGGGGAGCTGTTTTTT. Translating it yields CSVELAGAGAGELFF.

This chain uses TRBV5-1 with TRBJ2-7, with 9 nucleotides matching TRBD2. CDR3 length: 17 residues. The V gene end was trimmed by 2 bases and the J gene end by 0 bases; junction bases not matched to a gene: 9. Germline CDR1 and CDR2: SGHRS and YFSETQ. The CDR3 bases are TGCGCCAGCAGCTTTGACGGCATGACTAGCGGCTCCTACGAGCAGTACTTC. Its translation: CASSFDGMTSGSYEQYF.

This rearrangement joins TRBV18 to TRBJ1-1, with 7 nucleotides matching TRBD1. V was pared by 3 bases and J by 7 bases, with 5 bases of the junction left unmatched. Germline V gene lookup returns CDR1 KGHSH and CDR2 LQKENI. This CDR3 has 13 amino acids. The CDR3 DNA is TGTGCCAGCTCACCCGACAGGGTCCGTGAAGCTTTCTTT. This sequence encodes CASSPDRVREAFF.

The chain employs TRBV6-5 and TRBJ2-7; D remains unclear. Per the germline V gene, CDR1 is MNHEY and CDR2 is SVGAGI. This CDR3 region has 12 residues. The ends were cut back, 7 bases at V and 4 bases at J, with 11 bases in the middle. CDR3: CASTNEVYEQYF. CDR3 in DNA: TGTGCCAGCACCAACGAAGTATACGAGCAGTACTTC.

This clonotype was found a few times. This chain joins TRBV20-1 and TRBJ1-1; D not resolved. This CDR3 contains 14 residues. Trimming shortened V by 5 bases and J by 4 bases, and 17 bases separated the two germline ends. The germline V gene has CDR1 DFQATT and CDR2 SNEGSKA (reference sequence). The CDR3 DNA follows: TGCAGTGCTTCGCTAGGACGGCCGGGCACTGAAGCTTTCTTT. Encoded protein: CSASLGRPGTEAFF.

This clonotype has ten or more counts. A read error may produce the germline difference seen at one junction end. J is TRBJ1-4 and V is TRBV5-1; 9 nucleotides match TRBD1. The CDR3 is 14 amino acids. Germline values: CDR1 SGHRS, CDR2 YFSETQ. CDR3 sequence (DNA): TGTGCCAGCAGCAGGACAGGGGCGGGAGAAAAACTGTTTTTT. This encodes CASSRTGAGEKLFF.

This clonotype showed up just a few times. This sequence joins TRBV5-5 and TRBJ2-5; tentatively, D is TRBD2 (6 bases). Germline V gene data show CDR1 as SGHKS and CDR2 as YYEKEE (reference sequence). V was pared by 2 bases and J by 4 bases, with 9 bases between. This CDR3 is 13 amino acids long. The CDR3, as DNA: TGTGCCAGCAGCTTTGGGGGGTTAGAGACCCAGTACTTC. Its translation: CASSFGGLETQYF. Full variable domain (missing parts from reference TRBV5-5 and TRBJ2-5): DAGVTQSPTHLIKTRGQQVTLRCSPISGHKSVSWYQQVLGQGPQFIFQYYEKEERGRGNFPDRFSARQFPNYSSELNVNALLLGDSALYLCASSFGGLETQYFGPGTRLLVL.

V and J are TRBV30 and TRBJ1-2; 7 bases fit TRBD1. The V and J ends lost 0 bases and 14 bases, in that order; junction bases with no gene match: 12. This CDR3 contains 13 residues. Germline V gene data show CDR1 as GTSNPN and CDR2 as SVGIG (reference sequence). The CDR3 DNA reads TGTGCCTGGAGTGTACGGACAGGCCGGGTAGGAACCTTC. Residues: CAWSVRTGRVGTF.

This clonotype appeared a few times. V and J are TRBV5-1 and TRBJ2-5; D may be TRBD2 (7 bases). V was cut by 3 bases and J by 5 bases, with 20 bases left in between. This CDR3 comprises 16 residues. From germline, CDR1 is SGHRS and CDR2 YFSETQ. This chain's CDR3 is CASSSLLGGPQETQYF. The CDR3, as DNA: TGCGCCAGCAGCTCCCTATTGGGGGGGCCACAGGAGACCCAGTACTTC.

This chain joins TRBV4-3 and TRBJ2-1; possible D gene TRBD2, 6 bases. The CDR3 is made up of 15 amino acids. The V end was cut by 2 bases, the J end by 5 bases, with 13 bases between. Germline V gives CDR1 LGHNA, CDR2 YSLEER. In nucleotides, the CDR3 is TGCGCCAGCAGCCAAAGGGCGGACTACAACAATGAGCAGTTCTTC. Residues: CASSQRADYNNEQFF.

This chain joins TRBV6-1 and TRBJ1-2, with D perhaps TRBD1 (5 bases). CDR3 length: 14 amino acids. Germline loops: CDR1 MNHNS, CDR2 SASEGT. Trimming stripped 5 bases from V and 2 bases from J, with 12 bases between. The CDR3 sequence: CASSPGLFNYGYTF. DNA of the CDR3: TGTGCCAGCAGTCCAGGGTTGTTCAACTATGGCTACACCTTC.

The rearrangement joins TRBV27 to TRBJ2-7; 8 bases are a match to TRBD1. The CDR3 is made up of 15 amino acids. The germline V gene has CDR1 MNHEY and CDR2 SMNVEV (reference sequence). The J segment lost 4 bases and the V segment lost 3 bases, leaving 8 bases of the junction unmatched. CDR3 protein: CASSFIRTGRYEQYF. The DNA of the CDR3 is TGTGCCAGCAGTTTTATCAGGACAGGGAGGTACGAGCAGTACTTC.

This clonotype was found a few times. The chain joins TRBV7-2 to TRBJ2-5; perhaps TRBD1 as D (5 bases). This CDR3 is built from 14 residues. Germline V lookup: CDR1 SGHTA, CDR2 FQGNSA. V lost 2 bases, J lost 5 bases, and 12 bases lay in between. CDR3 coding DNA: TGTGCCAGCAGCTTAATCAGGGCTGGGGAGACCCAGTACTTC. This sequence encodes CASSLIRAGETQYF.

This clonotype was seen ten or more times. The chain links TRBV5-6 to TRBJ2-2; either TRBD1 or TRBD2 may supply D (5 bases each). V dropped 0 bases and J dropped 4 bases, with 10 bases sitting between them. Germline CDR1 is SGHDT and CDR2 is YYEEEE. The CDR3 length is 15 residues. CDR3 region: CASSLGTRGTGELFF. In nucleotides, the CDR3 is TGTGCCAGCAGCTTGGGCACGAGGGGCACCGGGGAGCTGTTTTTT.

This clonotype was counted a few times. The chain links TRBV6-5 to TRBJ1-6; D is perhaps TRBD1 (6 bases). V shed 4 bases and J shed 10 bases, with 17 bases lying between them. The germline gives CDR1 MNHEY, CDR2 SVGAGI. This CDR3 comprises 15 residues. For the CDR3, the DNA is TGTGCCAGCAGTTGGGGGGCGGAGCCTCTATCACCCCTCCACTTT. It translates to CASSWGAEPLSPLHF.

This clonotype was detected a few times. This chain connects TRBV5-1 to TRBJ2-1, with TRBD2 identical over 9 bases. The CDR3 spans 16 residues. The germline CDR1 and CDR2 sequences are SGHRS and YFSETQ. Trimming cost V 6 bases and J 6 bases; bases outside gene matches: 13. Here the CDR3 DNA reads TGCGCCAGCACCATCGTTGGCGGGGGGGCGGCCAATGAGCAGTTCTTC. Amino acid sequence: CASTIVGGGAANEQFF.

This clonotype turned up a few times. The V and J genes are TRBV5-1 and TRBJ2-6; no clear D gene. The V and J ends lost 0 bases and 0 bases respectively, with 7 bases between them. The germline V gene encodes CDR1 SGHRS and CDR2 YFSETQ. The CDR3 is 16 residues long. CDR3 in DNA: TGCGCCAGCAGCTTGGGTGCGATCTCTGGGGCCAACGTCCTGACTTTC. Translation: CASSLGAISGANVLTF.

This clonotype was found many times. The chain carries TRBV7-8 and TRBJ2-7; D gene uncertain. V was clipped by 5 bases and J by 7 bases, with 12 bases between them. This CDR3 comprises 12 residues. CDR1 is SGHVS, CDR2 FQNEAQ, per germline. CDR3 sequence: CASSPDPVEQYF. The CDR3 DNA sequence: TGTGCCAGCAGCCCAGACCCCGTGGAGCAGTACTTC.

The chain links TRBV25-1 to TRBJ2-2; the D gene is possibly TRBD1 (6 bases). V was clipped by 3 bases and J by 5 bases, with 16 bases between them. The CDR3 loop spans 16 amino acids. CDR1 is MGHDK, CDR2 SYGVNS, per germline. This chain's CDR3 is CASSDRQGKGTGELFF. CDR3 DNA: TGTGCCAGCAGTGACCGGCAGGGGAAAGGTACCGGGGAGCTGTTTTTT.

This clonotype was counted a few times. The genes are TRBV24-1 and TRBJ1-2; D gene unclear. Trimming shortened V by 2 bases and J by 2 bases, and 14 bases separated the two germline ends. CDR3 length equals 16 residues. Germline lookup yields CDR1 KGHDR and CDR2 SFDVKD. In DNA, the CDR3 is TGTGCCACCAGTGATTCCGGACGGGAGGGAAACTATGGCTACACCTTC. This gives the protein CATSDSGREGNYGYTF.